Below, one T cell receptor (beta chain) is given with its context. This specimen belongs to a study of blood T cell repertoires in COVID-19. Original methodology: It was from reference gene primer amplification that nucleated cell counts were estimated. Assay: immunoSEQ multiplex PCR; the TCRdb copy retains only in-frame clones and omits some. V and J calls and clone size are those listed in that table; D and trimming were worked out from the DNA. The sample contains 75,000 to 95,000 clones, around 86% of which appear only once. The sample was peripheral blood. The clonotype originates from a human donor in a cohort sampled during active COVID-19.

The CDR3 sequence is CASSQGLRAGLDEQYF. CDR3 nucleotides: TGTGCCAGCAGCCAAGGGCTACGGGCAGGGCTAGACGAGCAGTACTTC. This chain links TRBV4-2 with TRBJ2-7; a weak D match, TRBD1 (5 bases). Trimming took off 1 base at V and 5 bases at J, with 18 bases between the two ends. The CDR3 sequence is 16 residues long. Per the germline V gene, CDR1 is LGHNA and CDR2 is YNFKEQ.